The 30 T cell receptor beta chains reported below all come from one sample, sequenced in a study of OX40 agonist ivuxolimab in advanced cancers. Library prep was done by the immunoSEQ multiplex PCR assay. TCRdb's version of the immuneACCESS table is confined to in-frame rearrangements and falls short of the full clone set. An unresolved V gene accounts for under half of the shortfall where checked; the remainder is of unknown origin. Here the sample has roughly 75,000 clones; around 83% occur a single time. The ten largest make up 5.5% to 7.5% of the sample. This specimen consisted of CD4+ or CD8+ T cells sorted from blood, obtained in a trial of the OX40 agonist ivuxolimab. These receptors originate from an adult with an advanced solid tumor such as melanoma, head and neck, liver or kidney cancer.

The chain employs TRBV7-9 and TRBJ1-4, with TRBD1 as a possible D gene (6 bases). Germline V gene lookup returns CDR1 SEHNR and CDR2 FQNEAQ (reference sequence). The CDR3 consists of 15 residues. Trimming left V 6 bases short and J 7 bases short, with 18 bases between. The CDR3 here is CASSQTGSRGEKLFF. The CDR3 DNA follows: TGTGCCAGCAGTCAAACAGGGTCGCGCGGTGAAAAACTGTTTTTT.

This clone occurred once. This chain's CDR3 is CASSQDFRGNTGELFF. The DNA of the CDR3 is TGTGCCAGCAGCCAAGATTTTCGGGGGAACACCGGGGAGCTGTTTTTT. The chain joins TRBV4-2 to TRBJ2-2; perhaps TRBD2 as D (5 bases). The CDR3 is 16 residues long. In germline, CDR1 is LGHNA, CDR2 YNFKEQ. V lost 0 bases and J lost 1, with 9 bases in between.

The gene calls are TRBV7-9 and TRBJ1-1; D unclear. This CDR3 has 11 amino acids. The ends were cut back, 4 bases at V and 3 bases at J, with 3 bases in the middle. CDR1 SEHNR and CDR2 FQNEAQ come from the germline V gene (reference sequence). As DNA, the CDR3 is TGTGCCAGCAGCTCCGACACTGAAGCTTTCTTT. Translation gives CASSSDTEAFF.

The chain combines TRBV18 with TRBJ2-5, with D perhaps matching TRBD1 or TRBD2 (5 bases each). The germline CDR1 and CDR2 sequences are KGHSH and LQKENI. Trimming took 6 bases from V and 2 from J, leaving 10 bases between them. This CDR3 has 13 residues. CDR3 protein: CASSLWGQETQYF. The CDR3 DNA is TGTGCCAGCTCCCTTTGGGGGCAAGAGACCCAGTACTTC.

The chain combines TRBV7-8 with TRBJ2-3, with 9 positions matching TRBD1. V was pared by 5 bases and J by 4 bases, with 7 bases of the junction left unmatched. The germline gives CDR1 SGHVS, CDR2 FQNEAQ. The CDR3 totals 15 residues. In DNA, the CDR3 is TGTGCCAGCAGCACCGGGACAGGGAACTCAGATACGCAGTATTTT. Translated, it gives CASSTGTGNSDTQYF. The full variable domain, in which reference TRBV7-8 and TRBJ2-3 provide the parts outside the CDR3, is GAGVSQSPRYKVAKRGQDVALRCDPISGHVSLFWYQQALGQGPEFLTYFQNEAQLDKSGLPSDRFFAERPEGSVSTLKIQRTQQEDSAVYLCASSTGTGNSDTQYFGPGTRLTVL.

The chain recombines TRBV2 with TRBJ2-5; TRBD1 might be the D (5 bases). Germline CDR1 reads SNHLY; CDR2 reads FYNNEI. V was pared by 4 bases and J by 1 base, with 10 bases between. This CDR3 spans 14 amino acids. In DNA, the CDR3 is TGTGCCAGCAGTGGGGGCAACTCCCAAGAGACCCAGTACTTC. Amino acid sequence: CASSGGNSQETQYF.

The CDR3 reads CSVRGNIQYF. The DNA of the CDR3 is TGCAGCGTAAGGGGGAACATTCAGTACTTC. The J gene is TRBJ2-4, the V gene TRBV29-1; TRBD1 might be the D (6 bases). V was trimmed by 6 bases and J by 7 bases, leaving 7 bases between them. From germline, CDR1 is SQVTM and CDR2 ANQGSEA. This CDR3 contains 10 residues.

On this clone itself: A far larger clone is one nucleotide away, so this likely arose from a read error. The chain is built from TRBV11-2 and TRBJ1-6; 7 bases line up with TRBD1. CDR1 and CDR2 from the germline V gene are SGHAT and FQNNGV. This CDR3 has 16 amino acids. V dropped 5 bases and J dropped 5; count of bases not matched to a gene: 9. The CDR3 DNA reads as TGTGCCAGCAGCCAAGGGACAGTGGCGGATAATTCACCCCTCCACTTT. Translation: CASSQGTVADNSPLHF.

The chain employs TRBV10-3 and TRBJ2-2; 10 positions agree with TRBD2. CDR3 length: 16 residues. CDR1 is ENHRY and CDR2 is SYGVKD in the germline V gene. Unmatched junction bases numbered 4, after V lost 4 bases and J lost 2 bases. CDR3 DNA sequence: TGTGCCATCAGTGCTGGACTAGCGGAAAACACCGGGGAGCTGTTTTTT. Its translation is CAISAGLAENTGELFF.

The J gene is TRBJ2-7, the V gene TRBV4-1; the match to TRBD2 covers 9 bases. The V gene end was trimmed by 2 bases and the J gene end by 2 bases; junction bases not matched to a gene: 4. CDR3 length: 15 residues. Germline loops: CDR1 MGHRA, CDR2 YSYEKL. The CDR3 DNA is TGCGCCAGCAGCCAATGGGCGGGAGGGGCCTACGAGCAGTACTTC. It specifies CASSQWAGGAYEQYF.

V usage is TRBV6-1 and J usage is TRBJ2-1, with TRBD2 matching over 12 bases. The CDR3 contains 14 residues. Unmatched junction bases numbered 2, after V lost 5 bases and J lost 6 bases. Germline loops: CDR1 MNHNS, CDR2 SASEGT. CDR3 sequence: CASSLAGGGNEQFF. For the CDR3, the DNA is TGTGCCAGCAGTCTAGCGGGAGGGGGCAATGAGCAGTTCTTC.

The genes are TRBV5-1 and TRBJ1-2, with TRBD1 matching 9 bases. Germline V CDR1 and CDR2: SGHRS, YFSETQ. V gave up 4 bases and J gave up 7 bases; unmatched junction bases: 11. The CDR3 runs 15 residues. Here the CDR3 reads CASSQDRGPILGYTF. The CDR3 region has the DNA TGCGCCAGCAGCCAGGACAGGGGTCCGATTCTTGGCTACACCTTC. The full variable domain, in which reference TRBV5-1 and TRBJ1-2 provide the parts outside the CDR3, is KAGVTQTPRYLIKTRGQQVTLSCSPISGHRSVSWYQQTPGQGLQFLFEYFSETQRNKGNFPGRFSGRQFSNSRSEMNVSTLELGDSALYLCASSQDRGPILGYTFGSGTRLTVV.

V usage is TRBV19 and J usage is TRBJ1-1, with D possibly matching TRBD1 (5 bases). Germline assignment: CDR1 LNHDA and CDR2 SQIVND (reference sequence). The V end was cut by 5 bases, the J end by 3 bases, with 10 bases between. The CDR3 consists of 13 residues. The CDR3: CASSAGRDTEAFF. The DNA of the CDR3 is TGTGCCAGTAGTGCAGGGAGGGACACTGAAGCTTTCTTT.

The chain is built from TRBV19 and TRBJ1-4; TRBD1 is a possible D gene (5 bases). With 7 bases removed from V and 4 bases from J, the gap between germline ends came to 10 bases. Germline loops: CDR1 LNHDA, CDR2 SQIVND (reference sequence). This CDR3 is built from 13 residues. CDR3 loop: CASNRGRNEKLFF. DNA of the CDR3: TGTGCCAGTAATCGGGGACGTAATGAAAAACTGTTTTTT.

The genes are TRBV10-3 and TRBJ1-1; no firm D call. CDR3 length: 13 residues. Germline V gene sequence: CDR1 ENHRY, CDR2 SYGVKD. The V and J ends lost 7 bases and 1 base respectively, with 10 bases between them. CDR3 DNA sequence: TGTGCCATCAAGGAGCGGGGGAACACTGAAGCTTTCTTT. Translating it yields CAIKERGNTEAFF.

V usage is TRBV6-1 and J usage is TRBJ2-5, with a weak D call TRBD2 (7 bases). Germline V gene data show CDR1 as MNHNS and CDR2 as SASEGT. The CDR3 extends over 14 amino acids. V lost 6 bases, J lost 3 bases, and 14 bases lay in between. In DNA, the CDR3 is TGTGCCAGCAGCGGAGGGGGGGGGAAAGAGACCCAGTACTTC. Its translation: CASSGGGGKETQYF.

This clone was detected once. The gene calls are TRBV21-1 and TRBJ2-7. TRBV21-1 is reported as a pseudogene. This CDR3 comprises 15 residues. The CDR3 here is CASSKDMGFPYEQYF. The CDR3 DNA reads TGTGCCAGCAGCAAAGATATGGGGTTTCCCTACGAGCAGTACTTC.

The chain carries TRBV7-3 and TRBJ2-6; 8 bases map to TRBD2. This CDR3 has 19 residues. Per the germline V gene, CDR1 is SGHTA and CDR2 is FQGTGA. Trimming took 5 bases from V and 6 from J; bases not matched to a gene: 18. The CDR3 reads CASSPRGRSGVFLANVLTF. The CDR3 DNA reads TGTGCCAGCAGCCCTAGGGGCCGTAGCGGGGTTTTCCTGGCCAACGTCCTGACTTTC.

The chain links TRBV29-1 to TRBJ2-7; the D gene is possibly TRBD1 (6 bases). Trimming stripped 1 base from V and 2 bases from J, with 9 bases between. This CDR3 has 13 amino acids. From germline, CDR1 is SQVTM and CDR2 ANQGSEA. CDR3 amino acids: CSVEGTDTYEQYF. DNA of the CDR3: TGCAGCGTTGAAGGGACAGACACCTACGAGCAGTACTTC.

The J gene is TRBJ2-7, the V gene TRBV9; D is unclear. Germline values: CDR1 SGDLS, CDR2 YYNGEE. The V end was cut by 4 bases, the J end by 0 bases, with 11 bases between. The CDR3 totals 14 residues. CDR3 bases: TGTGCCAGCAGCCCCCCCGAAGGCTCCTACGAGCAGTACTTC. Residues: CASSPPEGSYEQYF.

The CDR3 sequence is CASSLTASAYNEQFF. The CDR3 bases are TGTGCCAGCAGCCTGACGGCTAGCGCCTACAATGAGCAGTTCTTC. The V call is TRBV7-6, the J call TRBJ2-1; weak D call: TRBD2 (6 bases). The ends were cut back, 5 bases at V and 2 bases at J, with 13 bases in the middle. The CDR3 sequence is 15 residues long. The germline V gene encodes CDR1 SGHVS and CDR2 FNYEAQ.

The genes are TRBV19 and TRBJ1-5; D not certain. V lost 1 base and J 0 bases, leaving 7 bases between the germline ends. CDR1 LNHDA and CDR2 SQIVND come from the germline V gene (reference sequence). This CDR3 region has 15 residues. CDR3 loop: CASSIGRTSNQPQHF. The CDR3 coding sequence is TGTGCCAGTAGTATAGGGCGAACTAGCAATCAGCCCCAGCATTTT.

This chain links TRBV19 with TRBJ2-3; D is unresolved. The ends were cut back, 5 bases at V and 2 bases at J, with 11 bases in the middle. The CDR3 is 14 amino acids. Germline V gene data show CDR1 as LNHDA and CDR2 as SQIVND (reference sequence). DNA for the CDR3: TGTGCCAGTAGTTCCATTGGGCTCACAGATACGCAGTATTTT. Translating gives CASSSIGLTDTQYF.

This chain connects TRBV18 to TRBJ2-3; 7 bases line up with TRBD1. The germline V gene has CDR1 KGHSH and CDR2 LQKENI. V shed 0 bases, J shed 3 bases, and the junction held 12 bases outside the gene matches. This CDR3 is built from 18 residues. CDR3 nucleotides: TGTGCCAGCTCACCACCATTACCTGACAGGGCGAGTACAGATACGCAGTATTTT. This gives the protein CASSPPLPDRASTDTQYF.

This chain links TRBV19 with TRBJ2-5; TRBD2 agrees at 14 bases. J was trimmed by 11 bases and V by 5 bases; bases with no gene match: 7. Germline V lookup: CDR1 LNHDA, CDR2 SQIVND (reference sequence). The CDR3 totals 14 residues. The CDR3: CASSAGLAGVQQYF. CDR3 bases: TGTGCCAGTAGTGCGGGACTAGCGGGAGTTCAGCAGTACTTC.

This rearrangement joins TRBV6-1 to TRBJ1-1; no firm D call. CDR3 size: 13 residues. Per germline, CDR1 MNHNS and CDR2 SASEGT. V lost 2 bases, J lost 9 bases, and 13 bases lay in between. The CDR3 coding sequence is TGTGCCAGCAGTGAACTTGGACTGCAGCAAGCTTTCTTT. The encoded protein is CASSELGLQQAFF.

V and J are TRBV14 and TRBJ2-1; D is unresolved. The CDR3 totals 16 residues. Per the germline V gene, CDR1 is SGHDN and CDR2 is FVKESK. V dropped 1 base and J dropped 4 bases, with 14 bases sitting between them. CDR3 region: CASSQVHGGKYNEQFF. CDR3 nucleotides: TGTGCCAGCAGCCAAGTTCATGGTGGGAAATACAATGAGCAGTTCTTC.

As concerns this clone: The sample has other DNA sequences that encode this CDR3 too. The genes are TRBV7-6 and TRBJ1-2; D call uncertain. The V gene lost 5 bases and the J gene lost 4 bases, with 14 bases spanning the gap. CDR3 length: 14 residues. Germline V gene sequence: CDR1 SGHVS, CDR2 FNYEAQ. The CDR3 DNA sequence: TGTGCCAGCAGCAGCACTCCGAACGGCTATGGCTACACCTTC. Encoded protein: CASSSTPNGYGYTF.

CDR3 nucleotide sequence: TGTGCCAGCAGCCAATCTCGAGACACTGGACAGCCCCAGCATTTT. Translation gives CASSQSRDTGQPQHF. The chain employs TRBV16 and TRBJ1-5; D ambiguous. The V end lost 0 bases, the J end lost 7 bases, and 13 bases lay between the germline ends. CDR1 is KGHSY, CDR2 FQNENV, per germline. The CDR3 is 15 residues long.

The J gene is TRBJ2-7, the V gene TRBV25-1; D is unresolved. V shed 3 bases and J shed 2 bases, with 5 bases lying between them. The CDR3 has 12 amino acids. Germline loops: CDR1 MGHDK, CDR2 SYGVNS. The DNA for the CDR3 is TGTGCCAGCAGTGATTTCGCCTACGAGCAGTACTTC. Its protein product is CASSDFAYEQYF.